A single sample is the source of the 27 T cell receptor beta chains below, sequenced in a study of OX40 agonist ivuxolimab in advanced cancers. The library was prepared using the immunoSEQ multiplex PCR assay. TCRdb re-hosts the immuneACCESS table, in-frame sequences only. Its copies lack some clones; in the studies checked, an unresolved V gene accounts for under half of them, and the cause for the rest is not known. The sample profile shows about 13,000 clones; approximately 80% of them were found once. The ten biggest clones cover nearly 25% of the sample. Sequenced material: CD4+ or CD8+ T cells sorted from blood, taken in a trial of the OX40 agonist ivuxolimab. These receptors all come from an adult with an advanced solid tumor such as melanoma, head and neck, liver or kidney cancer.

The chain combines TRBV5-1 with TRBJ2-7; D could derive from TRBD1 or TRBD2 (5 bases each). The CDR3 extends over 15 amino acids. CDR1 is SGHRS, CDR2 YFSETQ, per germline. V was cut by 3 bases and J by 7 bases, with 20 bases left in between. CDR3 coding DNA: TGCGCCAGCAGCTACCACCGGGACCCCGTCTGGGAGCAGTACTTC. Protein sequence: CASSYHRDPVWEQYF. Together with reference TRBV5-1 and TRBJ2-7, the CDR3 gives the full variable domain: KAGVTQTPRYLIKTRGQQVTLSCSPISGHRSVSWYQQTPGQGLQFLFEYFSETQRNKGNFPGRFSGRQFSNSRSEMNVSTLELGDSALYLCASSYHRDPVWEQYFGPGTRLTVT.

This clone has a single count. V usage is TRBV11-3 and J usage is TRBJ2-2, with D hard to call. V was pared by 4 bases and J by 7 bases, with 19 bases between. Germline V CDR1 and CDR2: SGHNT, YENEEA. This CDR3 region has 16 residues. For the CDR3, the DNA is TGTGCCAGCAGCTCGCCGGACGGCGTTTGGGGCGGGGAGCTGTTTTTT. As protein: CASSSPDGVWGGELFF.

This chain uses TRBV6-1 with TRBJ2-6; no definite D call. The ends were cut back, 7 bases at V and 2 bases at J, with 12 bases in the middle. Germline V CDR1 and CDR2: MNHNS, SASEGT. There are 15 residues in the CDR3. CDR3 amino acids: CASIYNSAGANVLTF. CDR3 bases: TGTGCCAGCATTTATAACAGCGCTGGGGCCAACGTCCTGACTTTC.

The gene calls are TRBV4-1 and TRBJ2-1; 15 bases agree with TRBD2. The germline V gene has CDR1 MGHRA and CDR2 YSYEKL. The CDR3 is 17 residues long. Trimming removed 1 base from V and 7 bases from J; junction bases left unmatched: 5. CDR3 in DNA: TGCGCCAGCAGCCAAGGTTGGACTAGCGGGAGGGGGAATGAGCAGTTCTTC. Its protein product is CASSQGWTSGRGNEQFF.

The chain has TRBV27 and TRBJ2-5; no reliable D call. Between the trimmed V and J ends, which lost 4 bases and 3 bases, there was a span of 12 bases. This CDR3 spans 14 amino acids. Germline-derived CDR1 and CDR2 are MNHEY and SMNVEV (reference sequence). CDR3 sequence (DNA): TGTGCCAGCAGTTGGTTGGGTCCGAAAGAGACCCAGTACTTC. Protein: CASSWLGPKETQYF.

This clone is medium-sized within its sample. The rearrangement joins TRBV5-6 to TRBJ2-7; D call uncertain. The germline CDR1 and CDR2 sequences are SGHDT and YYEEEE. Trimming shortened V by 2 bases and J by 2 bases, and 2 bases separated the two germline ends. This CDR3 is built from 11 residues. CDR3 nucleotides: TGTGCCAGCAGCTTTACCTACGAGCAGTACTTC. Protein: CASSFTYEQYF.

The V gene is TRBV6-5, the J gene TRBJ2-7; 7 bases agree with TRBD2. The CDR3 contains 14 residues. Unmatched junction bases numbered 4, after V lost 3 bases and J lost 2 bases. Per germline, CDR1 MNHEY and CDR2 SVGAGI. The CDR3 loop reads CASSYLRETYEQYF. The DNA of the CDR3 is TGTGCCAGCAGTTATCTGCGGGAGACCTACGAGCAGTACTTC.

The chain is built from TRBV21-1 and TRBJ2-7. TRBV21-1 is termed a pseudogene. The CDR3 sequence is 16 residues long. The CDR3 DNA is TGTGCCTTTAAAGGGGGGTATCGGTCCTTCTCCTACGAGCAGTACTTC. As protein: CAFKGGYRSFSYEQYF.

The gene calls are TRBV7-6 and TRBJ1-3, with 7 bases aligning to TRBD1. The CDR3 totals 17 residues. V was clipped by 5 bases and J by 7 bases; unmatched bases: 17. Germline V gene lookup returns CDR1 SGHVS and CDR2 FNYEAQ. The DNA of the CDR3 is TGTGCCAGCAGCCTTACGGTCCGGGACAGAGGGGATAACACCATATATTTT. It is translated as CASSLTVRDRGDNTIYF.

This rearrangement joins TRBV27 to TRBJ2-3, with D possibly being TRBD1 (5 bases). Per the germline V gene, CDR1 is MNHEY and CDR2 is SMNVEV (reference sequence). The CDR3 sequence is 18 residues long. V was pared by 5 bases and J by 2 bases, with 23 bases between. CDR3 region: CASSPRPRWGFYTDTQYF. As DNA, the CDR3 is TGTGCCAGCAGTCCTCGACCCCGGTGGGGCTTTTACACAGATACGCAGTATTTT.

This clone occurred once. V usage is TRBV21-1 and J usage is TRBJ1-2. TRBV21-1 is a pseudogene locus. The CDR3 extends over 16 amino acids. CDR3 coding DNA: TGTGCCAGCAGCAAAGCGAGGGAGACTCATAACTATGGCTACACCTTC. Encoded protein: CASSKARETHNYGYTF.

The genes are TRBV7-8 and TRBJ2-2, with D unresolved. Trimming took off 5 bases at V and 6 bases at J, with 7 bases between the two ends. The CDR3 length is 12 residues. Germline V gene data show CDR1 as SGHVS and CDR2 as FQNEAQ. CDR3 region: CASSQWAGELFF. CDR3 nucleotides: TGTGCCAGCAGCCAGTGGGCCGGGGAGCTGTTTTTT.

The rearrangement joins TRBV5-1 to TRBJ2-1, with D unclear. The CDR3 sequence is 11 residues long. CDR1 is SGHRS, CDR2 YFSETQ, per germline. The V and J ends lost 6 bases and 6 bases respectively, with 7 bases between them. The CDR3 DNA reads TGCGCCAGCACCTACCGCAATGAGCAGTTCTTC. It yields the protein CASTYRNEQFF. Full variable domain (remainder filled in from reference TRBV5-1 and TRBJ2-1): KAGVTQTPRYLIKTRGQQVTLSCSPISGHRSVSWYQQTPGQGLQFLFEYFSETQRNKGNFPGRFSGRQFSNSRSEMNVSTLELGDSALYLCASTYRNEQFFGPGTRLTVL.

This clone showed up just a few times. The chain uses TRBV29-1 and TRBJ1-1, with D uncertain. The CDR3 is 11 amino acids. Trimming cost V 2 bases and J 5 bases, with 6 bases left between them. Germline V gene data show CDR1 as SQVTM and CDR2 as ANQGSEA. The CDR3 region is CSVERQTEAFF. The CDR3 DNA reads TGCAGCGTTGAAAGGCAGACTGAAGCTTTCTTT.

The CDR3, as DNA: TGTGCCACCAGGGGGACATCTCAGGGTGAAGCTTTCTTT. It specifies CATRGTSQGEAFF. The genes are TRBV15 and TRBJ1-1, with D possibly matching TRBD1 (6 bases). The V and J ends lost 6 bases and 7 bases respectively, with 15 bases between them. The CDR3 spans 13 residues. Germline V gives CDR1 LNHNV, CDR2 YYDKDF (reference sequence).

The rearrangement uses TRBV19 and TRBJ2-1; 9 bases match TRBD1. The ends lost 3 bases at V and 2 bases at J; junction bases unmatched: 5. Germline CDR1 and CDR2: LNHDA and SQIVND (reference sequence). The CDR3 runs to 16 residues. CDR3: CASSIVTGGPYNEQFF. The CDR3 nucleotides read TGTGCCAGTAGTATCGTAACAGGGGGCCCCTACAATGAGCAGTTCTTC.

The gene calls are TRBV6-5 and TRBJ1-1; D perhaps matches TRBD1 (5 bases). Germline CDR1 is MNHEY and CDR2 is SVGAGI. The V end lost 4 bases, the J end lost 4 bases, and 16 bases lay between the germline ends. This CDR3 is built from 15 residues. Written as DNA, the CDR3 is TGTGCCAGCAGTTGGACAACCGGGGAGGGCACTGAAGCTTTCTTT. Amino acid sequence: CASSWTTGEGTEAFF.

This rearrangement joins TRBV6-5 to TRBJ1-2, with D tentatively TRBD1 (6 bases). Germline assignment: CDR1 MNHEY and CDR2 SVGAGI. The CDR3 spans 15 residues. Trimming removed 2 bases from V and 4 bases from J, with 14 bases in between. CDR3 sequence: CASSYHGTSSYGYTF. CDR3 nucleotide sequence: TGTGCCAGCAGTTACCATGGGACATCCTCCTATGGCTACACCTTC.

This rearrangement joins TRBV9 to TRBJ1-3; D unclear. Germline CDR1 reads SGDLS; CDR2 reads YYNGEE. The CDR3 has 15 amino acids. V gave up 2 bases and J gave up 0 bases, with 9 bases separating them. CDR3 sequence: CASSVSFNSGNTIYF. CDR3 bases: TGTGCCAGCAGCGTCTCGTTCAACTCTGGAAACACCATATATTTT.

V and J are TRBV5-4 and TRBJ1-4; 7 bases line up with TRBD1. The CDR3 loop spans 15 amino acids. Germline lookup yields CDR1 SGHNT and CDR2 YYREEE (reference sequence). Trimming took 6 bases from V and 0 from J; bases not matched to a gene: 5. CDR3 nucleotides: TGTGCCAGCATCCACAGGGGTGCAACTAATGAAAAACTGTTTTTT. It specifies CASIHRGATNEKLFF.

The chain combines TRBV9 with TRBJ2-5; 9 bases are a match to TRBD1. Losses at the gene ends were 3 bases for V and 3 bases for J; bases not matched to a gene: 3. Germline V CDR1 and CDR2: SGDLS, YYNGEE. CDR3 length: 14 residues. Here the CDR3 reads CASSEGQGEETQYF. The CDR3 coding sequence is TGTGCCAGCAGCGAGGGACAGGGTGAAGAGACCCAGTACTTC.

V gene TRBV11-3 combines with J gene TRBJ2-1; D not resolved. The V end lost 5 bases, the J end lost 5 bases, and 10 bases lay between the germline ends. The CDR3 is made up of 13 amino acids. Germline CDR1 is SGHNT and CDR2 is YENEEA. Written as DNA, the CDR3 is TGTGCCAGCAGCCCCCGGCTCGACAATGAGCAGTTCTTC. Translated: CASSPRLDNEQFF.

The chain joins TRBV25-1 to TRBJ2-5; 9 nucleotides agree with TRBD2. CDR1 MGHDK and CDR2 SYGVNS come from the germline V gene. The CDR3 extends over 16 amino acids. After removal of 5 bases from V and 4 bases from J, the junction contained 11 bases not matched to a gene. Written as DNA, the CDR3 is TGTGCCAGCAGTCCCGGAAGCGGGAGGAGTCGAGAGACCCAGTACTTC. Encoded protein: CASSPGSGRSRETQYF. The whole variable domain, remainder taken from reference TRBV25-1 and TRBJ2-5, is EADIYQTPRYLVIGTGKKITLECSQTMGHDKMYWYQQDPGMELHLIHYSYGVNSTEKGDLSSESTVSRIRTEHFPLTLESARPSHTSQYLCASSPGSGRSRETQYFGPGTRLLVL.

V is TRBV6-5 and J is TRBJ2-7; 9 nucleotides line up with TRBD1. The V and J ends lost 6 bases and 5 bases, in that order; junction bases with no gene match: 11. Germline V lookup: CDR1 MNHEY, CDR2 SVGAGI. The CDR3 spans 15 residues. Written as DNA, the CDR3 is TGTGCCAGCAGACCTAGGACAGGGGACCCCCACGAGCAGTACTTC. The encoded protein is CASRPRTGDPHEQYF.

J is TRBJ2-5 and V is TRBV28; the D gene is possibly TRBD1 (7 bases). V was pared by 5 bases and J by 7 bases, with 20 bases between. CDR1 MDHEN and CDR2 SYDVKM come from the germline V gene. This CDR3 has 15 amino acids. The chain's CDR3 is CASSLRQGGRVTQYF. The CDR3 DNA reads TGTGCCAGCAGTCTGCGACAGGGAGGTCGAGTGACCCAGTACTTC.

The chain employs TRBV27 and TRBJ2-7; no clear D. The CDR3 runs 15 residues. Germline V CDR1 and CDR2: MNHEY, SMNVEV (reference sequence). Trimming removed 0 bases at V and 5 bases at J, with 14 bases between. DNA of the CDR3: TGTGCCAGCAGTTTATCGGGGTCCCTTTTGGACGAGCAGTACTTC. Its translation is CASSLSGSLLDEQYF.

This rearrangement joins TRBV10-2 to TRBJ1-2; 8 nucleotides match TRBD1. The CDR3 extends over 13 amino acids. Germline CDR1 and CDR2: WSHSY and SAAADI. The ends lost 6 bases at V and 6 bases at J; junction bases unmatched: 6. Here the CDR3 DNA reads TGCGCCAGCAGGGACAGGGAGGGGAATGGCTACACCTTC. Translation: CASRDREGNGYTF.